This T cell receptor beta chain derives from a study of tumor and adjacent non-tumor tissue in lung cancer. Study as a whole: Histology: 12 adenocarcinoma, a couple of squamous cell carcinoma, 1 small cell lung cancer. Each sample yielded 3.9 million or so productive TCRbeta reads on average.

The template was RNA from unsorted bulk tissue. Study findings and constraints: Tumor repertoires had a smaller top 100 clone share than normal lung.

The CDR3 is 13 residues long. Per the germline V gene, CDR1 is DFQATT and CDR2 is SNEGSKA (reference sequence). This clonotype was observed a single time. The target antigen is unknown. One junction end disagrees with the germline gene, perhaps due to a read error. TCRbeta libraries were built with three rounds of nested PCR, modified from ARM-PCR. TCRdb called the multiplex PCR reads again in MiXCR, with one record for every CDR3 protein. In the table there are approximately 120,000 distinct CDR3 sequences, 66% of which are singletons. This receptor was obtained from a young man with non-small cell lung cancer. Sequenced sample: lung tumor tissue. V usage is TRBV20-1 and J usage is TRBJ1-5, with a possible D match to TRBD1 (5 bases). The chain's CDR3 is CSTSLGVNQPQHF. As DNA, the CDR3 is TGCAGTACTAGTCTGGGGGTTAACCAACCCCAGCATTTT.